This T cell receptor (beta chain) was sequenced for a study of beta chain features in type 1 diabetes. The study, taken as a whole, reports: The VDJ junctions of type 1 diabetes patients carried fewer insertions and more deletions. For Type 1 diabetes patients, all four CD4+ subsets carried TCRB CDR3s that were moderately but significantly shorter.

Every isolated RNA sample was fully reverse transcribed, so sequencing captured expressed TCRB transcripts. Mean read depth for naive, central memory and regulatory T cell samples was 3.5 million to 4.5 million reads. Profiling relied on immunoSEQ multiplex PCR, and the TCRdb table lists in-frame clones only, not all of them. Among hundreds of thousands of clones, around 15% were seen once, and the ten largest hold 0.03% to 0.04%. Concerning this clone: The antigen remains undetermined.

The CDR3 runs to 9 residues. Per the germline V gene, CDR1 is SQVTM and CDR2 is ANQGSEA. V was trimmed by 5 bases and J by 5 bases, leaving 3 bases between them. V gene TRBV29-1 combines with J gene TRBJ2-5; no reliable D call. Sequencing was done on a sample of naive CD4+ T cells from blood. The receptor's source is a man aged 18 to 30 with type 1 diabetes. CDR3 DNA sequence: TGCAGCGTTAAGGAGACCCAGTACTTC. Translation gives CSVKETQYF.